This TCR beta chain comes out of a study of blood T cell repertoires in COVID-19. Turning to the study itself: Sample material is recorded as cDNA or gDNA derived from T cells, B-cell-depleted T cells, or PBMCs.

V lost 0 bases, J lost 0 bases, and 5 bases lay in between. The CDR3 has 14 residues. Germline V gene data show CDR1 as SGDLS and CDR2 as YYNGEE. Study processing details: Amplified reference gene primers provided the basis for estimating nucleated cell counts. The protocol was immunoSEQ multiplex PCR, while the TCRdb copy is restricted to in-frame clones and leaves out a portion. That table is the source of V, J and clone size, and D and trimming were worked out from the DNA. The sample has nearly 200,000 clones; less than 90% are singletons. V gene TRBV9 combines with J gene TRBJ2-3, with D unclear. The sample comprised peripheral blood. The source of this sequence is a human donor in a cohort sampled during active COVID-19. CDR3 loop: CASSVGRSTDTQYF. CDR3 in DNA: TGTGCCAGCAGCGTAGGTCGGAGCACAGATACGCAGTATTTT.